This note documents a single TCR beta chain sequence. Its antigen is undetermined. This sample was included in a study of T cell responses to AZD1222 COVID-19 vaccine. Study results and caveats: Vaccine-related CD4 TCRs covered spike, predominating at 160-218 and 743-854. No repertoire was sampled before or during the peak T cell response, only after it. The study identified only six AZD1222 recipients as seropositive at baseline.

This table comes from immunoSEQ multiplex PCR, and its TCRdb copy is limited to in-frame clones, with some not included. The sample lists 75,000 to 100,000 clones; approximately 90% were seen once. The source of this sequence is an adult in good health. Sample: peripheral blood, taken on day 0 of AZD1222 vaccination.

The DNA of the CDR3 is TGCGCCAGCAGCCAAGACTGGGGCACCTACGAGCAGTACTTC. Protein sequence: CASSQDWGTYEQYF. The gene calls are TRBV4-1 and TRBJ2-7; perhaps TRBD1 as D (5 bases). This CDR3 contains 14 residues. V was trimmed by 0 bases and J by 2 bases, leaving 8 bases between them. Germline V gene sequence: CDR1 MGHRA, CDR2 YSYEKL.